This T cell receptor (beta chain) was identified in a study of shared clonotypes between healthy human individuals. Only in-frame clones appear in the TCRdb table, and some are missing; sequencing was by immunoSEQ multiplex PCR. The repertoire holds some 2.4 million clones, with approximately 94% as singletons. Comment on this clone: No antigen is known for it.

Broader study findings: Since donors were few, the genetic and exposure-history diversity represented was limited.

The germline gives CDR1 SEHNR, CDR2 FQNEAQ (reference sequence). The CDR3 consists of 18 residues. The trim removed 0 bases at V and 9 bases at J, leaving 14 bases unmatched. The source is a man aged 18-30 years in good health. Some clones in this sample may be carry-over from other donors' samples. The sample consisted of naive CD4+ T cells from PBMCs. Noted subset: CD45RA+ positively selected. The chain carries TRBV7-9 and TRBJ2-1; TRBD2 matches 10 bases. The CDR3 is CASSLAGLPSGRVPEQFF. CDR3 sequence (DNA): TGTGCCAGCAGCTTAGCGGGCCTTCCTAGCGGGAGAGTACCTGAGCAGTTCTTC.